Sample share makes the clone carrying this T cell receptor beta chain medium-sized. Antigen unknown. Participants had chemo-refractory metastatic non-small-cell lung cancer and were treated with focal radiation plus ipilimumab CTLA-4 blockade. Germline V gene data show CDR1 as SGDLS and CDR2 as YYNGEE. This CDR3 is built from 14 residues. With V trimmed by 0 bases and J by 6 bases, 2 bases remained unmatched. The data are from a study of radiotherapy plus CTLA-4 blockade in lung cancer. On the study more broadly: 18% of patients responded objectively, and approximately 31% achieved disease control. Findings and limits, study-wide: Best predicting response, reportedly, were early blood T cell clone dynamics, with interferon-beta. In blood, after radiotherapy plus ipilimumab, tumor-derived TCR clones expanded.

The table came from immunoSEQ multiplex PCR; TCRdb's copy has only in-frame clones and leaves some out. In the table there are about 39,000 clones, 60% to 80% of which are singletons. The TCR originated in a human donor with non-small cell lung cancer that progressed on radiotherapy plus ipilimumab. V is TRBV9 and J is TRBJ2-4; 8 positions match TRBD1. The sequencing here drew on peripheral blood, taken from a patient treated with radiotherapy plus ipilimumab. CDR3 sequence reads: CASSVGGQGNIQYF. The CDR3, as DNA: TGTGCCAGCAGCGTAGGAGGACAGGGAAACATTCAGTACTTC.